This TCR beta chain appears in the sequencing data of a study of blood T cell repertoires in COVID-19. Overall study: Donors in the United States, Italy and Spain gave samples during acute or convalescent COVID-19. In each case, the material was cDNA or gDNA derived from T cells, B-cell-depleted T cells, or PBMCs.

This CDR3 is built from 12 residues. V was shortened by 1 base and J by 9 bases, with 9 bases between the two germline ends. Germline V gene lookup returns CDR1 SGHAT and CDR2 FQNNGV. Using immunoSEQ multiplex PCR, the repertoire was profiled, and TCRdb retains in-frame clones only, with some absent. The table lists some 210,000 clones, around four fifths of them singletons, with more than 4.5% in the top ten. This chain connects TRBV11-2 to TRBJ1-1; D perhaps matches TRBD1 (6 bases). Sequenced input: peripheral blood. This receptor was taken from a woman in her sixties or seventies with active or convalescent COVID-19. The CDR3 loop is CASSLAGQQAFF. The CDR3, as DNA: TGTGCCAGCAGCTTAGCCGGACAGCAAGCTTTCTTT.